This TCR beta chain was captured by sequencing in a study of blood T cell repertoires in COVID-19. Turning to the study itself: Researchers got acute and convalescent COVID-19 samples from the United States, Italy and Spain. T cells, B-cell-depleted T cells, or PBMCs provided the cDNA or gDNA that served as material.

How the authors handled the data: Cell counts per sample came from amplifying reference gene primers. Profiled with immunoSEQ multiplex PCR; TCRdb holds only in-frame clones, not every one. The V and J calls and clone size were taken over from that table, and D and trimming were inferred from the DNA. Seen here are more than 100,000 clones, approximately 80% observed once, and the top ten hold under 5%. The sequence came from a woman of 80 years or more with acute or convalescent COVID-19. Sequenced input: peripheral blood.

CDR3 nucleotide sequence: TGTGCCAGCAGCTTAAGACGGGACACTGAAGCTTTCTTT. It codes for CASSLRRDTEAFF. The chain links TRBV7-3 to TRBJ1-1; no reliable D call. Germline V CDR1 and CDR2: SGHTA, FQGTGA. Trimming pared 1 base from V and 3 bases from J, leaving 6 bases between. The CDR3 extends over 13 amino acids.